This T cell receptor (beta chain) appears in the sequencing data of a study of shared clonotypes between healthy human individuals. The study's findings and limits: Larger estimated richness was generally recorded for naive subsets relative to memory subsets.

The CDR3 is 16 amino acids. Germline trimming cut 3 bases from V and 7 bases from J; bases unmatched to any gene: 13. Germline V gives CDR1 SGHAT, CDR2 FQNNGV. Libraries were prepared by immunoSEQ multiplex PCR; TCRdb keeps only in-frame clonotypes and omits some of them. Of roughly 530,000 clones listed, 90% to 97% are singletons. In regard to this clone: Its antigen is not known.

Sequencing was performed on naive CD4+ T cells sorted from blood. This sample's subset: CD45RA+ positively selected. This clonotype originated in a woman in her thirties in good health. The chain has TRBV11-2 and TRBJ2-7; 9 nucleotides match TRBD1. The CDR3 protein is CASSLGPGTGSREQYF. The CDR3, as DNA: TGTGCCAGCAGCTTGGGACCCGGGACAGGGTCACGGGAGCAGTACTTC.